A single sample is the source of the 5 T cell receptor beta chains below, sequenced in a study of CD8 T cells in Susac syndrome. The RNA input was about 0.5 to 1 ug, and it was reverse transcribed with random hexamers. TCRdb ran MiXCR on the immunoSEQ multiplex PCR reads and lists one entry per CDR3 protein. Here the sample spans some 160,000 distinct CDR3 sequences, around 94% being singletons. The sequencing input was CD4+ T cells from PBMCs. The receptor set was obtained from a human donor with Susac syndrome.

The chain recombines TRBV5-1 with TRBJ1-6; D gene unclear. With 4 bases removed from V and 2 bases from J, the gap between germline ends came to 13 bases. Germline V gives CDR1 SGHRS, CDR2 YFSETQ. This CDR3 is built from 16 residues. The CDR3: CASSPDPLAYNSPLHF. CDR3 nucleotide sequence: TGCGCCAGCAGCCCCGATCCCCTCGCCTATAATTCACCCCTCCACTTT.

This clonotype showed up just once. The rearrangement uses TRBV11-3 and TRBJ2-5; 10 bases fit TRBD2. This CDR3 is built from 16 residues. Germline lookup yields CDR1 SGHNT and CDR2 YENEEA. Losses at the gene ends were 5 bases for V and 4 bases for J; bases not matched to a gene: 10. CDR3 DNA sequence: TGTGCCAGCAGCGCCCGGACTAGCGGAGCACGAGAGACCCAGTACTTC. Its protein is CASSARTSGARETQYF.

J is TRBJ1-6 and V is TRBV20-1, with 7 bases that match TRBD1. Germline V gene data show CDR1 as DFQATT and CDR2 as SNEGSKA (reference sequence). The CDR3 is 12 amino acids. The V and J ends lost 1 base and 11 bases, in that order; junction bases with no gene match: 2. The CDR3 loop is CSARATGAPLHF. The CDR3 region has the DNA TGCAGTGCTAGAGCTACAGGGGCACCCCTCCACTTT.

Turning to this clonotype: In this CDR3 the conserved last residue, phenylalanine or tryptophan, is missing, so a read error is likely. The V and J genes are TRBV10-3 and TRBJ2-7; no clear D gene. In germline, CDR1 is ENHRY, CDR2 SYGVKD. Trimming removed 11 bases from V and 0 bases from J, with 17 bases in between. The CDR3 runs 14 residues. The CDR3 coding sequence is TGTGCCGCCAAGGTCCACTCCAGCTCCTACGAGCAGTACTGC. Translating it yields CAAKVHSSSYEQYC.

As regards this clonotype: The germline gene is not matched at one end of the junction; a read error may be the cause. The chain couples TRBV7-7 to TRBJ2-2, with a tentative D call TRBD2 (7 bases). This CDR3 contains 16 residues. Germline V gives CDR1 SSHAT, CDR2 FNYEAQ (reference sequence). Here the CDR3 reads CASSLVAGAGTGELFF. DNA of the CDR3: TGTGCTAGCAGCTTAGTTGCGGGGGCTGGAACCGGGGAGCTGTTTTTT.